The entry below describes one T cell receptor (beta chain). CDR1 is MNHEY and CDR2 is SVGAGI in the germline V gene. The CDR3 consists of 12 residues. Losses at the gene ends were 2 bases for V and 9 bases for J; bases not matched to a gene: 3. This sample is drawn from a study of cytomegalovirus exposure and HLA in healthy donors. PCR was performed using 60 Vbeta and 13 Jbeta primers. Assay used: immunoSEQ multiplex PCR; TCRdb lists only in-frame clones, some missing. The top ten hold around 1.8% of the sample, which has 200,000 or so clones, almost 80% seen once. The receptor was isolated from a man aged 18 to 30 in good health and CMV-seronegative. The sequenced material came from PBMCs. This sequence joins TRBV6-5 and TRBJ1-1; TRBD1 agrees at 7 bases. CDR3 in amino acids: CASSYETGKAFF. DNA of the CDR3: TGTGCCAGCAGTTACGAGACAGGGAAAGCTTTCTTT.